Shown below are 25 T cell receptor beta chains from a single sample sequenced in a study of T-cell reconstitution after alpha-beta-depleted transplantation in children (dated by TCRdb to 2016 to 2017). This specimen's treatment or condition label, interpreted: allogeneic hematopoietic cell transplantation with graft depleted of TCRalphabeta T cells and CD19 B cells. Receptors were amplified or captured by PCR. TCRdb names Illumina HiSeq 2500 as the instrument used. To normalize quantification of the TCRbeta repertoire, the TCR libraries were built with molecular barcoding that relied on unique molecular identifiers. The public sequencing data were trimmed at Q25 with fastp and processed into clonotypes with MiXCR by TCRdb, which kept only in-frame beta chains. When rows share a CDR3 protein, they turn into one entry using the most common DNA and genes. Here the sample has approximately 230,000 distinct CDR3 sequences; 25% occur a single time. The ten biggest clones cover over 2.5% of the sample.

Sequenced material: PBMCs, taken before TCRalphabeta/CD19-depleted stem cell transplant. The receptors derive from a girl aged 2 to 10 with Fanconi anemia, due to receive a stem cell transplant.

The J gene is TRBJ2-7, the V gene TRBV5-1; perhaps TRBD2 as D (6 bases). Germline CDR1 SGHRS, CDR2 YFSETQ. V shed 2 bases and J shed 2 bases, with 17 bases lying between them. The CDR3 sequence is 16 residues long. In DNA, the CDR3 is TGCGCCAGCAGCTTCTTTAACGGCGGGGCAACCTACGAGCAGTACTTC. Amino acid sequence: CASSFFNGGATYEQYF. Using reference TRBV5-1 and TRBJ2-7 for the parts outside the CDR3, the full variable domain is KAGVTQTPRYLIKTRGQQVTLSCSPISGHRSVSWYQQTPGQGLQFLFEYFSETQRNKGNFPGRFSGRQFSNSRSEMNVSTLELGDSALYLCASSFFNGGATYEQYFGPGTRLTVT.

V is TRBV28 and J is TRBJ1-2, with 7 bases fitting TRBD1. The germline gives CDR1 MDHEN, CDR2 SYDVKM. CDR3 size: 17 residues. Trimming at V came to 5 bases and at J to 4 bases, leaving 16 bases not matched to a gene. This CDR3 is CASSPTRKRDRTYGYTF. The CDR3 region has the DNA TGTGCCAGCAGTCCAACTCGTAAAAGGGACAGAACCTATGGCTACACCTTC.

The J gene is TRBJ2-2, the V gene TRBV18; D is perhaps TRBD2 (6 bases). Trimming pared 4 bases from V and 7 bases from J, leaving 16 bases between. Germline V gene data show CDR1 as KGHSH and CDR2 as LQKENI. This CDR3 is built from 15 residues. CDR3 nucleotides: TGTGCCAGCTCACACGGGACTCCTTCTGGCGGGGAGCTGTTTTTT. Translating gives CASSHGTPSGGELFF.

This clonotype was counted between two and nine times. The genes are TRBV6-5 and TRBJ2-3; TRBD1 might be the D (6 bases). The CDR3 contains 13 residues. The V gene lost 2 bases and the J gene lost 3 bases, with 6 bases spanning the gap. Germline CDR1 reads MNHEY; CDR2 reads SVGAGI. CDR3 in DNA: TGTGCCAGCAGTTACCAGGGGACAGATACGCAGTATTTT. It encodes CASSYQGTDTQYF.

This clonotype appeared a few times. V and J are TRBV29-1 and TRBJ2-7, with 8 positions matching TRBD1. J lost 2 bases, V lost 2 bases, and 8 bases had no gene match. CDR3 length: 15 amino acids. Per germline, CDR1 SQVTM and CDR2 ANQGSEA. The CDR3 is CSVERRTGRAYEQYF. DNA for the CDR3: TGCAGCGTTGAACGGCGGACAGGGCGAGCCTACGAGCAGTACTTC.

This clonotype has a handful of counts. The V call is TRBV12-3 or TRBV12-4, the J call TRBJ1-5; D not certain. CDR3 length equals 14 residues. The V end lost 1 base, the J end lost 3 bases, and 7 bases lay between the germline ends. The CDR3 bases are TGTGCCAGCAGTTTAGGAGGGTTCAATCAGCCCCAGCATTTT. It specifies CASSLGGFNQPQHF.

This clonotype appeared many times. The V call is TRBV5-1, the J call TRBJ2-7, with TRBD2 matching 9 bases. The germline V gene encodes CDR1 SGHRS and CDR2 YFSETQ. The V and J ends lost 4 bases and 0 bases, in that order; junction bases with no gene match: 5. This CDR3 is 15 amino acids long. The CDR3 sequence: CASSPGLASSYEQYF. The CDR3 region has the DNA TGCGCCAGCAGCCCAGGACTAGCGAGCTCCTACGAGCAGTACTTC.

V is TRBV6-5 and J is TRBJ2-5; TRBD2 aligns across 8 bases. The CDR3 extends over 15 amino acids. The germline CDR1 and CDR2 sequences are MNHEY and SVGAGI. V trimming: 4 bases; J trimming: 4 bases; junction bases outside the gene matches: 8. This chain's CDR3 is CASSWGTRGPETQYF. The DNA for the CDR3 is TGTGCCAGCAGTTGGGGGACTAGAGGGCCAGAGACCCAGTACTTC.

The chain uses TRBV7-2 and TRBJ2-5; D is unclear. This CDR3 spans 14 amino acids. Germline lookup yields CDR1 SGHTA and CDR2 FQGNSA. Trimming cost V 1 base and J 5 bases, with 11 bases left between them. The DNA of the CDR3 is TGTGCCAGCAGCTTAGGAGTAGTCAGGGAGACCCAGTACTTC. It specifies CASSLGVVRETQYF.

The V and J genes are TRBV15 and TRBJ2-5; D is unresolved. The CDR3 contains 13 residues. The V and J ends lost 2 bases and 0 bases respectively, with 4 bases between them. Germline-derived CDR1 and CDR2 are LNHNV and YYDKDF (reference sequence). This CDR3 is CATSRLYQETQYF. The CDR3 DNA is TGTGCCACCAGCAGACTGTACCAAGAGACCCAGTACTTC.

There are a few counts of this clonotype. V and J are TRBV7-2 and TRBJ2-7; 14 bases line up with TRBD2. The CDR3 contains 16 residues. The V gene's germline CDR1 is SGHTA and CDR2 FQGNSA. The trim removed 4 bases at V and 4 bases at J, leaving 6 bases unmatched. CDR3 sequence reads: CASSSGTSGSSYEQYF. The CDR3 coding sequence is TGTGCCAGCAGCTCCGGGACTAGCGGGAGTTCTTACGAGCAGTACTTC.

The chain combines TRBV29-1 with TRBJ2-2; 10 bases map to TRBD1. Germline CDR1 and CDR2: SQVTM and ANQGSEA. This CDR3 comprises 15 residues. V shed 4 bases, J shed 2 bases, and the junction held 4 bases outside the gene matches. CDR3 sequence (DNA): TGCAGCGTTGTCGGGACAGGGGTAAACACCGGGGAGCTGTTTTTT. Translating gives CSVVGTGVNTGELFF.

This clonotype was seen more than once but under ten times. The rearrangement links TRBV11-2 to TRBJ2-7; the match to TRBD2 covers 10 bases. Losses at the gene ends were 5 bases for V and 6 bases for J; bases not matched to a gene: 10. Per germline, CDR1 SGHAT and CDR2 FQNNGV. The CDR3 spans 15 residues. The CDR3 region has the DNA TGTGCCAGCAGCGCCCATCTAGCGGGGGAAGTCGAGCAGTACTTC. Encoded protein: CASSAHLAGEVEQYF.

The CDR3 sequence: CASSQDLWGGRMEQFF. The CDR3 DNA reads TGTGCCAGCAGCCAAGATCTGTGGGGGGGGCGAATGGAGCAGTTCTTC. The genes are TRBV4-2 and TRBJ2-1; weak D call: TRBD2 (7 bases). The CDR3 has 16 amino acids. Germline CDR1 is LGHNA and CDR2 is YNFKEQ. Trimming left V 0 bases short and J 10 bases short, with 19 bases between.

In this sample, this clonotype turned up many times. The V call is TRBV29-1, the J call TRBJ2-1, with D hard to call. This CDR3 is built from 12 residues. Germline V lookup: CDR1 SQVTM, CDR2 ANQGSEA. V was trimmed by 6 bases and J by 3 bases, leaving 9 bases between them. The CDR3 region is CSVDWNYNEQFF. CDR3 nucleotides: TGCAGCGTAGACTGGAACTACAATGAGCAGTTCTTC.

This clonotype was observed at least ten times. This chain connects TRBV20-1 to TRBJ2-1, with TRBD2 identical over 8 bases. There are 16 residues in the CDR3. J gave up 3 bases and V 2 bases, and 9 bases lay outside the gene matches. CDR1 and CDR2 (germline): DFQATT, SNEGSKA (reference sequence). This CDR3 is CSARTPTSGVYNEQFF. As DNA, the CDR3 is TGCAGTGCTAGAACCCCTACTAGCGGAGTCTACAATGAGCAGTTCTTC.

This clonotype was detected ten times or more. The chain recombines TRBV6-5 with TRBJ2-1; 8 bases are shared with TRBD2. V dropped 5 bases and J dropped 1; count of bases not matched to a gene: 7. This CDR3 spans 16 amino acids. From germline, CDR1 is MNHEY and CDR2 SVGAGI. CDR3 DNA: TGTGCCAGCAGTACTATACTAGCGGTTTCCTACAATGAGCAGTTCTTC. This sequence encodes CASSTILAVSYNEQFF.

Ten or more counts support this clonotype. This rearrangement joins TRBV29-1 to TRBJ2-1; the D gene is possibly TRBD2 (6 bases). V was trimmed by 4 bases and J by 4 bases, leaving 14 bases between them. The CDR3 contains 14 residues. From germline, CDR1 is SQVTM and CDR2 ANQGSEA. DNA for the CDR3: TGCAGCGTTGGAGGTGGGAGGAAGTACAATGAGCAGTTCTTC. It specifies CSVGGGRKYNEQFF.

The CDR3 DNA is TGTGCCAGCAGTTGGGGGACCGGGACAGGGATTTACGAGCAGTACTTC. Its protein is CASSWGTGTGIYEQYF. The rearrangement uses TRBV6-5 and TRBJ2-7; 9 bases line up with TRBD1. Trimming at V came to 4 bases and at J to 4 bases, leaving 11 bases not matched to a gene. The CDR3 is made up of 16 amino acids. The V gene's germline CDR1 is MNHEY and CDR2 SVGAGI.

This clonotype was seen at least ten times. The rearrangement links TRBV29-1 to TRBJ2-7; the match to TRBD2 covers 9 bases. Germline CDR1 SQVTM, CDR2 ANQGSEA. This CDR3 contains 14 residues. The junction had 8 bases not matched to a gene; V was cut back by 4 bases and J by 4 bases. CDR3 protein: CSVVLAGWIYEQYF. CDR3 coding DNA: TGCAGCGTTGTCCTAGCGGGGTGGATATACGAGCAGTACTTC.

In this sample, this clonotype turned up many times. The chain is built from TRBV10-3 and TRBJ2-1, with 11 bases lining up with TRBD2. Per germline, CDR1 ENHRY and CDR2 SYGVKD. The V gene end was trimmed by 1 base and the J gene end by 4 bases; junction bases not matched to a gene: 9. This CDR3 is built from 18 residues. The CDR3 region is CAISEFHSGGGIYNEQFF. As DNA, the CDR3 is TGTGCCATCAGTGAGTTCCATAGCGGGGGGGGCATTTACAATGAGCAGTTCTTC.

V is TRBV12-3 or TRBV12-4 and J is TRBJ2-7, with TRBD2 matching over 11 bases. This CDR3 spans 19 amino acids. V lost 8 bases to trimming and J lost 3 bases; unmatched junction nucleotides: 21. The CDR3 spells CASCPSPSASGRPSYEQYF. CDR3 bases: TGTGCCAGCTGTCCTAGCCCTAGTGCTAGCGGGAGGCCGAGCTACGAGCAGTACTTC.

This clonotype was observed at least ten times. The genes are TRBV15 and TRBJ2-1; D gene uncertain. Between the trimmed V and J ends, which lost 0 bases and 0 bases, there was a span of 12 bases. Germline V gene lookup returns CDR1 LNHNV and CDR2 YYDKDF (reference sequence). The CDR3 covers 17 residues. CDR3 in DNA: TGTGCCACCAGCAGAGATCGGGCGGCAGCCTCCTACAATGAGCAGTTCTTC. It codes for CATSRDRAAASYNEQFF.

This clonotype was detected many times. The chain couples TRBV10-3 to TRBJ1-1; no reliable D call. Between the trimmed V and J ends, which lost 10 bases and 0 bases, there was a span of 21 bases. Germline loops: CDR1 ENHRY, CDR2 SYGVKD. The CDR3 totals 16 residues. CDR3 protein: CASSGPPSGMNTEAFF. The CDR3 region has the DNA TGTGCCAGTTCCGGGCCACCATCGGGCATGAACACTGAAGCTTTCTTT.

The gene calls are TRBV7-3 and TRBJ2-3; TRBD2 aligns across 16 bases. Germline values: CDR1 SGHTA, CDR2 FQGTGA. The trim removed 2 bases at V and 5 bases at J, leaving 7 bases unmatched. CDR3 length equals 18 residues. The CDR3 here is CASSLRGLAGGRGDTQYF. Here the CDR3 DNA reads TGTGCCAGCAGCTTACGGGGACTAGCGGGAGGGCGGGGAGATACGCAGTATTTT.